This T cell receptor (beta chain) appears in the sequencing data of a study of shared clonotypes between healthy human individuals. Germline CDR1 MNHNS, CDR2 SASEGT. Trimming removed 6 bases at V and 4 bases at J, with 14 bases between. The CDR3 is 14 amino acids. Some clones are missing from TCRdb's copy, which holds only in-frame ones; the method was immunoSEQ multiplex PCR. The profile covers about 2.4 million clones, with 80% to 95% appearing a single time and approximately 0.35% taken by the ten largest. Sequences were obtained from naive CD4+ T cells from PBMCs. Subset in this sample: CD45RA+ positively selected. The chain recombines TRBV6-1 with TRBJ2-3; perhaps TRBD2 as D (5 bases). This TCR was recovered from a man aged 18 to 29 in good health. Some clones in this sample may be carry-over from other donors' samples. The CDR3 bases are TGTGCCAGCAGAGAACTAGTCACCGCAGATACGCAGTATTTT. Translated, it gives CASRELVTADTQYF.